This note documents a single T cell receptor beta chain sequence. The sample belongs to a study of blood T cell repertoires in COVID-19. Overall study context: Acute and convalescent COVID-19 samples came from the United States, Italy and Spain. The cDNA or gDNA used as material had been derived from T cells, B-cell-depleted T cells, or PBMCs.

The CDR3 is made up of 12 amino acids. Trimming left V 4 bases short and J 7 bases short, with 11 bases between. CDR1 and CDR2 (germline): SGDLS, YYNGEE. Using immunoSEQ multiplex PCR, the repertoire was profiled, and TCRdb retains in-frame clones only, with some absent. The data contain 100,000 or so clones, around 72% of them singletons. Input material: peripheral blood. V is TRBV9 and J is TRBJ2-5, with no clear D. The origin of this receptor is an elderly woman with acute or convalescent COVID-19. The CDR3 here is CASSPPRGTQYF. DNA for the CDR3: TGTGCCAGCAGCCCCCCAAGAGGGACCCAGTACTTC.